The 6 T cell receptor beta chains below were found in one sample sequenced in a study of T cell responses to AZD1222 COVID-19 vaccine. The assay was immunoSEQ multiplex PCR, and TCRdb's table has in-frame clones only and misses some. The data hold 57,000 or so clones, with over 65% observed a single time. The sequencing here drew on peripheral blood, taken 28 days after the second AZD1222 dose. These receptors all stem from an adult who received the AZD1222 COVID-19 vaccine.

The V call is TRBV11-2, the J call TRBJ1-1; the D is unclear. V shed 3 bases and J shed 1 base, with 9 bases lying between them. Germline V gene sequence: CDR1 SGHAT, CDR2 FQNNGV. The CDR3 is made up of 14 amino acids. In DNA, the CDR3 is TGTGCCAGCAGCTTCAACGGACCGAACACTGAAGCTTTCTTT. Protein: CASSFNGPNTEAFF.

The genes are TRBV5-1 and TRBJ2-7; 10 positions agree with TRBD1. J was trimmed by 4 bases and V by 6 bases; bases with no gene match: 7. The CDR3 is 14 amino acids. CDR1 is SGHRS, CDR2 YFSETQ, per germline. CDR3 amino acids: CASNRDRGPYEQYF. The DNA of the CDR3 is TGCGCCAGCAATCGGGACAGGGGCCCGTACGAGCAGTACTTC.

This chain joins TRBV4-2 and TRBJ1-4; no firm D call. CDR3 length: 15 amino acids. Trimming removed 4 bases from V and 8 bases from J, with 17 bases in between. Germline CDR1 reads LGHNA; CDR2 reads YNFKEQ. CDR3 amino acids: CASSLSRIAAEKLFF. In DNA, the CDR3 is TGTGCCAGCAGCCTTTCTCGGATAGCGGCGGAAAAACTGTTTTTT.

This clone showed up just once. The chain is built from TRBV28 and TRBJ2-2; D remains unclear. CDR3 size: 16 residues. The germline V gene has CDR1 MDHEN and CDR2 SYDVKM. Deletions cut 3 bases from V and 1 base from J, with 12 bases between. Written as DNA, the CDR3 is TGTGCCAGCAGTTTTTACTTGATGATGAACACCGGGGAGCTGTTTTTT. Residues: CASSFYLMMNTGELFF. Supplemented by reference TRBV28 and TRBJ2-2, the full variable domain reads DVKVTQSSRYLVKRTGEKVFLECVQDMDHENMFWYRQDPGLGLRLIYFSYDVKMKEKGDIPEGYSVSREKKERFSLILESASTNQTSMYLCASSFYLMMNTGELFFGEGSRLTVL.

The sample holds one count of this clone. The gene calls are TRBV19 and TRBJ1-5; TRBD1 might be the D (5 bases). Trimming took 1 base from V and 4 from J, leaving 14 bases between them. Germline CDR1 is LNHDA and CDR2 is SQIVND (reference sequence). The CDR3 consists of 16 residues. The CDR3 DNA reads TGTGCCAGTAGTATAGGTGGGGCCAAGGTAAATCAGCCCCAGCATTTT. It codes for CASSIGGAKVNQPQHF. Combining the CDR3 with reference TRBV19 and TRBJ1-5 gives the whole variable domain DGGITQSPKYLFRKEGQNVTLSCEQNLNHDAMYWYRQDPGQGLRLIYYSQIVNDFQKGDIAEGYSVSREKKESFPLTVTSAQKNPTAFYLCASSIGGAKVNQPQHFGDGTRLSIL.

The V gene is TRBV11-3, the J gene TRBJ1-4, with D uncertain. This CDR3 spans 14 amino acids. Deletions cut 5 bases from V and 8 bases from J, with 15 bases between. In germline, CDR1 is SGHNT, CDR2 YENEEA. This CDR3 reads CASSVTSGSEKLFF. In nucleotides, the CDR3 is TGTGCCAGCAGCGTGACGTCGGGGAGCGAAAAACTGTTTTTT.